This entry concerns a single T cell receptor (beta chain). CDR3 length: 14 amino acids. CDR1 and CDR2 (germline): MDHEN, SYDVKM. The V end was cut by 5 bases, the J end by 3 bases, with 13 bases between. This entry is derived from a study of blood T cell repertoires in COVID-19. As for the study in general: The analysed material was cDNA or gDNA that came from T cells, B-cell-depleted T cells, or PBMCs.

The assay was immunoSEQ multiplex PCR, and TCRdb's table has in-frame clones only and misses some. The sample yields 390,000 or so clones, approximately 92% seen once. The age range of participants was roughly 18 to 90 years, with residence in fewer than 25 US areas. Participant-given clinical history determined each cohort assignment. Cohort 3 donors were reported recovered after two negative PCRs, clearance, or symptom resolution. This clonotype was obtained from a man younger than 35 who had recovered from COVID-19. The sample consisted of PBMCs or T cells enriched from blood (not recorded which). The V and J genes are TRBV28 and TRBJ1-1; tentatively, D is TRBD1 (6 bases). CDR3 in DNA: TGTGCCAGCAGTGTACAGGGAGGGGACACTGAAGCTTTCTTT. Translated: CASSVQGGDTEAFF.